A selection of T cell receptor beta chains follows, all from one sample in a study of blood T cell repertoires in COVID-19. Data came from immunoSEQ multiplex PCR; TCRdb stores just in-frame clones and leaves some out. The data show just over 250,000 clones, more than 85% seen once. The sequenced sample consisted of peripheral blood. Every receptor here comes from a person between 18 and 30 years old with COVID-19, enrolled during active disease. Both conserved end residues are part of each CDR3. Fields, in order: clone size, V gene, D gene, J gene, CDR3 protein, CDR3 DNA. A D gene is named only where the DNA matches it firmly. The size of a clone is reported for some rows only, either as once, few or many, or as a class for expanded clones.

size: NA; V: TRBV6-5; D: TRBD1; J: TRBJ1-2; CDR3: CASSYQDRGHHGYTF; DNA: TGTGCCAGCAGTTACCAGGACAGGGGGCACCATGGCTACACCTTC
size: NA; V: TRBV2; D: TRBD1; J: TRBJ2-7; CDR3: CASSYGTVDSYEQYF; DNA: TGTGCCAGCAGTTACGGGACAGTGGACTCCTACGAGCAGTACTTC
size: NA; V: TRBV28; D: NA; J: TRBJ2-7; CDR3: CASSFGQTEQYF; DNA: TGTGCCAGCAGTTTCGGACAAACCGAGCAGTACTTC
size: NA; V: TRBV6-5; D: TRBD1; J: TRBJ1-1; CDR3: CASSPRGRIEAFF; DNA: TGTGCCAGCAGCCCCAGGGGGCGGATTGAAGCTTTCTTT
size: NA; V: TRBV9; D: NA; J: TRBJ2-1; CDR3: CASSGTGDPVSEQFF; DNA: TGTGCCAGCAGCGGGACGGGGGACCCCGTTAGTGAGCAGTTCTTC
size: NA; V: TRBV6-1; D: NA; J: TRBJ2-7; CDR3: CASSELDTRGYEQYF; DNA: TGTGCCAGCAGTGAACTCGATACCAGGGGTTACGAGCAGTACTTC
size: NA; V: TRBV7-2; D: NA; J: TRBJ2-5; CDR3: CASSLDGGFQETQYF; DNA: TGTGCCAGCAGCTTAGACGGAGGGTTTCAAGAGACCCAGTACTTC
size: NA; V: TRBV6-1; D: TRBD1; J: TRBJ1-1; CDR3: CASSENRGYTEAFF; DNA: TGTGCCAGCAGTGAAAACAGGGGTTACACTGAAGCTTTCTTT
size: NA; V: TRBV9; D: NA; J: TRBJ1-5; CDR3: CASSGSDPNQPQHF; DNA: TGTGCCAGCAGCGGGTCAGATCCCAATCAGCCCCAGCATTTT
size: NA; V: TRBV5-1; D: TRBD2; J: TRBJ2-1; CDR3: CASSLISGSGNEQFF; DNA: TGCGCCAGCAGCTTGATTAGCGGGAGTGGAAATGAGCAGTTCTTC
size: NA; V: TRBV10-3; D: TRBD1; J: TRBJ1-1; CDR3: CAISERTGEVVEAFF; DNA: TGTGCCATCAGTGAAAGGACAGGGGAAGTGGTTGAAGCTTTCTTT
size: NA; V: TRBV12-3/TRBV12-4; D: NA; J: TRBJ1-4; CDR3: CASSLALFEKLFF; DNA: TGTGCCAGCAGTTTAGCTCTTTTTGAAAAACTGTTTTTT
size: NA; V: TRBV28; D: TRBD1; J: TRBJ1-5; CDR3: CASSSDKRPWDSQSIQHF; DNA: TGTGCCAGCAGTTCCGACAAACGGCCGTGGGACAGTCAGTCAATCCAGCATTTT
size: NA; V: TRBV28; D: TRBD1; J: TRBJ1-4; CDR3: CASRTGTGYEKLFF; DNA: TGTGCCAGCAGGACCGGGACAGGGTACGAAAAACTGTTTTTT
size: NA; V: TRBV9; D: TRBD2; J: TRBJ2-1; CDR3: CASSVEGTSYNEQFF; DNA: TGTGCCAGCAGCGTAGAAGGGACTAGCTACAATGAGCAGTTCTTC
size: NA; V: TRBV12-3/TRBV12-4; D: NA; J: TRBJ2-7; CDR3: CASNRDAGERQYF; DNA: TGTGCCAGCAATAGGGACGCAGGGGAAAGGCAGTACTTC
size: NA; V: TRBV7-9; D: NA; J: TRBJ1-1; CDR3: CASSLSSTEAFF; DNA: TGTGCCAGCAGCTTATCCAGCACTGAAGCTTTCTTT
size: NA; V: TRBV5-4; D: NA; J: TRBJ2-5; CDR3: CASSPASGYQETQYF; DNA: TGTGCCAGCAGCCCGGCAAGCGGGTACCAAGAGACCCAGTACTTC
size: NA; V: TRBV19; D: NA; J: TRBJ1-2; CDR3: CASGIGASDYTF; DNA: TGTGCCAGTGGGATTGGGGCCAGCGACTACACCTTC
size: NA; V: TRBV3-1/TRBV3-2; D: TRBD2; J: TRBJ2-1; CDR3: CASSQGRLAGEQFF; DNA: TGTGCCAGCAGCCAAGGGCGACTAGCCGGTGAGCAGTTCTTC
size: NA; V: TRBV29-1; D: NA; J: TRBJ2-1; CDR3: CSVDFLASVSNEQFF; DNA: TGCAGCGTTGACTTTCTGGCTAGCGTGAGCAATGAGCAGTTCTTC
size: NA; V: TRBV5-4; D: NA; J: TRBJ1-4; CDR3: CASSLAGSPGSGGEEKLFF; DNA: TGTGCCAGCAGCTTGGCCGGGTCCCCTGGTTCCGGGGGGGAGGAAAAACTGTTTTTT
size: NA; V: TRBV5-5; D: NA; J: TRBJ2-7; CDR3: CASSPLLDSYEQYF; DNA: TGTGCCAGCAGCCCACTTCTTGATTCCTACGAGCAGTACTTC
size: NA; V: TRBV2; D: NA; J: TRBJ2-7; CDR3: CASSGIASEQYF; DNA: TGTGCCAGCAGTGGGATAGCATCCGAGCAGTACTTC
size: NA; V: TRBV5-1; D: NA; J: TRBJ2-6; CDR3: CASSLGAAGANVLTF; DNA: TGCGCCAGCAGCTTGGGAGCGGCTGGGGCCAACGTCCTGACTTTC
size: once; V: TRBV5-1; D: TRBD1; J: TRBJ2-3; CDR3: CASSPDRSDTQYF; DNA: TGCGCCAGCTCCCCGGACAGGTCAGATACGCAGTATTTT
size: NA; V: TRBV14; D: TRBD1; J: TRBJ1-2; CDR3: CASSRWTGEGYTF; DNA: TGTGCCAGCAGCCGCTGGACAGGGGAAGGCTACACCTTC
size: NA; V: TRBV2; D: TRBD2; J: TRBJ2-1; CDR3: CASSRTSGSSYNEQFF; DNA: TGTGCCAGCAGCCGAACTAGCGGAAGCTCCTACAATGAGCAGTTCTTC
size: NA; V: TRBV29-1; D: NA; J: TRBJ1-1; CDR3: CSVGGLNTEAFF; DNA: TGCAGCGTTGGAGGGCTTAACACTGAAGCTTTCTTT
size: once; V: TRBV14; D: TRBD1; J: TRBJ1-2; CDR3: CASSRGGTNYGYTF; DNA: TGTGCCAGCAGCCGAGGGGGCACGAACTATGGCTACACCTTC
size: NA; V: TRBV14; D: TRBD1; J: TRBJ1-2; CDR3: CASRGTGEAGYTF; DNA: TGTGCCAGCAGGGGGACAGGGGAGGCTGGCTACACCTTC
size: NA; V: TRBV14; D: TRBD1; J: TRBJ1-4; CDR3: CASSQVFGQGDEKLFF; DNA: TGTGCCAGCAGCCAAGTCTTCGGACAGGGGGATGAAAAACTGTTTTTT
size: NA; V: TRBV3-1/TRBV3-2; D: TRBD2; J: TRBJ2-7; CDR3: CATSQRDYEQYF; DNA: TGTGCCACCTCCCAGCGGGACTACGAGCAGTACTTC
size: NA; V: TRBV18; D: TRBD1; J: TRBJ1-2; CDR3: CASSSETGGGDGYTF; DNA: TGTGCCAGCTCATCAGAGACAGGGGGCGGTGATGGCTACACCTTC
size: NA; V: TRBV7-9; D: TRBD2; J: TRBJ2-7; CDR3: CASSLAGTTNEQYF; DNA: TGTGCCAGCAGCTTAGCCGGGACTACAAACGAGCAGTACTTC
size: NA; V: TRBV19; D: TRBD2; J: TRBJ2-7; CDR3: CASSIFGLATYEQYF; DNA: TGTGCCAGTAGTATATTTGGACTAGCAACCTACGAGCAGTACTTC
size: NA; V: TRBV24-1; D: NA; J: TRBJ2-1; CDR3: CATSDSPWGGYSYNEQFF; DNA: TGTGCCACCAGTGATTCGCCTTGGGGCGGCTACTCCTACAATGAGCAGTTCTTC
size: NA; V: TRBV6-6; D: TRBD1; J: TRBJ1-5; CDR3: CASSHLTGGVGNQPQHF; DNA: TGTGCCAGCAGTCACCTGACAGGGGGCGTAGGAAATCAGCCCCAGCATTTT
size: NA; V: TRBV10-1; D: TRBD1; J: TRBJ2-2; CDR3: CASSELRTGNTGELFF; DNA: TGCGCCAGCAGTGAGTTGCGGACAGGGAACACCGGGGAGCTGTTTTTT
size: NA; V: TRBV4-2; D: TRBD1; J: TRBJ2-1; CDR3: CASSLGTEAMGGNEQFF; DNA: TGTGCCAGCAGCCTCGGGACAGAGGCTATGGGTGGGAATGAGCAGTTCTTC
size: NA; V: TRBV11-2; D: NA; J: TRBJ2-2; CDR3: CASSLASGASASKTGELFF; DNA: TGTGCCAGCAGCTTAGCCTCCGGGGCTAGCGCGAGCAAAACCGGGGAGCTGTTTTTT
size: NA; V: TRBV7-9; D: NA; J: TRBJ2-3; CDR3: CASSPTRREFTDTQYF; DNA: TGTGCCAGCAGCCCCACGCGTCGGGAGTTTACAGATACGCAGTATTTT
size: NA; V: TRBV2; D: TRBD1; J: TRBJ1-2; CDR3: CASSPTRTGEMYGYTF; DNA: TGTGCCAGCAGTCCAACACGGACAGGGGAGATGTATGGCTACACCTTC
size: NA; V: TRBV6-5; D: TRBD2; J: TRBJ2-1; CDR3: CASSRTSGTYNEQFF; DNA: TGTGCCAGCAGTCGTACTAGCGGGACCTACAATGAGCAGTTCTTC
size: NA; V: TRBV27; D: TRBD1; J: TRBJ1-1; CDR3: CASSSGQDMNTEAFF; DNA: TGTGCCAGCAGTTCAGGACAGGACATGAACACTGAAGCTTTCTTT
size: NA; V: TRBV7-9; D: NA; J: TRBJ1-1; CDR3: CASTINDRSTEAFF; DNA: TGTGCCAGCACAATAAATGACAGGAGCACTGAAGCTTTCTTT
size: NA; V: TRBV4-1; D: TRBD2; J: TRBJ2-3; CDR3: CASSNPGLAGPTDTQYF; DNA: TGCGCCAGCAGCAACCCGGGACTAGCGGGCCCCACAGATACGCAGTATTTT
size: NA; V: TRBV5-1; D: NA; J: TRBJ2-1; CDR3: CASSLFPGPNEQFF; DNA: TGCGCCAGCAGCCTTTTTCCGGGTCCCAATGAGCAGTTCTTC
size: NA; V: TRBV7-9; D: TRBD2; J: TRBJ2-1; CDR3: CASSLTLLAGELDEQFF; DNA: TGTGCCAGCAGCTTGACCCTACTAGCGGGAGAACTCGATGAGCAGTTCTTC
size: NA; V: TRBV3-1/TRBV3-2; D: NA; J: TRBJ1-1; CDR3: CASSQAPSTEAFF; DNA: TGTGCCAGCAGCCAAGCCCCCAGCACTGAAGCTTTCTTT
size: NA; V: TRBV5-5; D: NA; J: TRBJ2-5; CDR3: CASILSQGRVQETQYF; DNA: TGTGCCAGCATCCTCTCCCAGGGGAGAGTTCAAGAGACCCAGTACTTC
size: NA; V: TRBV10-1; D: TRBD1; J: TRBJ1-2; CDR3: CASSPDRVDGYTF; DNA: TGCGCCAGCAGCCCCGACAGGGTTGATGGCTACACCTTC
size: few; V: TRBV11-3; D: NA; J: TRBJ2-1; CDR3: CASSLAGEQFF; DNA: TGTGCCAGCAGCTTAGCGGGTGAGCAGTTCTTC
size: once; V: TRBV7-3; D: TRBD2; J: TRBJ2-7; CDR3: CASSLGGRADEQYF; DNA: TGTGCCAGCAGCTTAGGCGGGAGGGCCGACGAGCAGTACTTC
size: NA; V: TRBV6-4; D: NA; J: TRBJ1-2; CDR3: CASSDGWATILRRGYTF; DNA: TGTGCCAGCAGTGACGGCTGGGCGACTATTCTGCGGCGGGGCTACACCTTC